This T cell receptor beta chain was profiled in a study of PD-1 blockade in classical Hodgkin lymphoma. Each of the patients experienced relapse following autologous stem cell transplantation, and their brentuximab vedotin exposure differed. Study-level points and caveats: Complete responders entered with baseline diversity on par with newly diagnosed patients, the results showed. Causes of the repertoire differences remain undefined, possibly disease activity or prior therapy. Only CD4+ TCR diversity, not CD8+, had risen significantly by C4D1.

The table lists this clone with a few counts. Its antigen is unknown. The CDR3 length is 14 residues. Germline-derived CDR1 and CDR2 are KGHSH and LQKENI. Trimming at V came to 2 bases and at J to 8 bases, leaving 7 bases not matched to a gene. Here immunoSEQ multiplex PCR was the method, and the copy in TCRdb shows in-frame clones only, minus some. The table has around 70,000 clones, about 64% seen once. The sample was peripheral blood mononuclear cells (PBMCs), taken before the second cycle of nivolumab. The chain combines TRBV18 with TRBJ1-2; 8 nucleotides align to TRBD1. This TCR was sampled from a human donor with classical Hodgkin lymphoma. The CDR3 reads CASSPGTGAAGYTF. CDR3 in DNA: TGTGCCAGCTCACCAGGGACAGGCGCCGCAGGCTACACCTTC. The full variable domain, in which reference TRBV18 and TRBJ1-2 provide the parts outside the CDR3, is NAGVMQNPRHLVRRRGQEARLRCSPMKGHSHVYWYRQLPEEGLKFMVYLQKENIIDESGMPKERFSAEFPKEGPSILRIQQVVRGDSAAYFCASSPGTGAAGYTFGSGTRLTVV.